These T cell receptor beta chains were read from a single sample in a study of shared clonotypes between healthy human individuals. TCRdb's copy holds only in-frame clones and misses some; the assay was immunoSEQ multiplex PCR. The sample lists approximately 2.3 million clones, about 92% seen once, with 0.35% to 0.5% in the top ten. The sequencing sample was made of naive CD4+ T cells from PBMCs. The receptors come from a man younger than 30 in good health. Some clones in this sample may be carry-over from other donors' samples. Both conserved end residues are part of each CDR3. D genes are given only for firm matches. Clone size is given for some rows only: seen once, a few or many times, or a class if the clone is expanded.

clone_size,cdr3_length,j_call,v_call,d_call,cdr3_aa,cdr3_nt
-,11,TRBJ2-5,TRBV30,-,CAWSVLKTQYF,TGTGCCTGGAGTGTACTCAAGACCCAGTACTTC
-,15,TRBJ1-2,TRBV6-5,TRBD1,CASRPNRGRWYGYTF,TGTGCCAGCAGACCGAACAGGGGGCGGTGGTATGGCTACACCTTC
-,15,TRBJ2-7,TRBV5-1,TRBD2,CASSLVAGGSYEQYF,TGCGCCAGCAGCTTGGTAGCGGGAGGGTCCTACGAGCAGTACTTC
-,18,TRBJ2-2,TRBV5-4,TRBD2,CASSLQFGGRGNTGELFF,TGTGCCAGCAGCTTGCAATTCGGCGGGAGGGGGAACACCGGGGAGCTGTTTTTT
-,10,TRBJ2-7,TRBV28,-,CASRRYEQYF,TGTGCCAGCAGGAGGTACGAGCAGTACTTC
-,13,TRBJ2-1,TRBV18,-,CASSGVSYNEQFF,TGTGCCAGCTCAGGGGTATCCTACAATGAGCAGTTCTTC
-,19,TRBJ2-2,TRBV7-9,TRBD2,CASSSLTVTSGRGSGELFF,TGTGCCAGCAGCTCACTCACCGTAACTAGCGGGAGAGGTTCCGGGGAGCTGTTTTTT
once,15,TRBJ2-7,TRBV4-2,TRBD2,CASSQSRTSESEQYF,TGTGCCAGCAGCCAATCTCGGACTAGCGAATCCGAGCAGTACTTC
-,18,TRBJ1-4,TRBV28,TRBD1,CASSWVYGQGKDNEKLFF,TGTGCCAGCAGTTGGGTCTATGGACAGGGGAAGGATAATGAAAAACTGTTTTTT
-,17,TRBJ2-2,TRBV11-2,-,CASSLAPGRGFPGELFF,TGTGCCAGCAGCTTAGCCCCGGGCAGGGGTTTTCCCGGGGAGCTGTTTTTT
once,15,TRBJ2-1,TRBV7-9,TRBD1,CASSAGTGSWDEQFF,TGTGCCAGCAGCGCCGGGACAGGGTCTTGGGATGAGCAGTTCTTC
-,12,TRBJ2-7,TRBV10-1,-,CASSDQTYEQYF,TGCGCCAGCAGTGACCAAACCTACGAGCAGTACTTC
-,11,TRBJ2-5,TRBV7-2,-,CASSWRETQYF,TGTGCCAGCAGCTGGCGAGAGACCCAGTACTTC
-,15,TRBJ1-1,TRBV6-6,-,CASSYSRDRHTEAFF,TGTGCCAGCAGTTACTCGAGGGACCGGCACACTGAAGCTTTCTTT
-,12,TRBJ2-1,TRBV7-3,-,CASSLVDNEQFF,TGTGCCAGCAGCTTAGTTGACAATGAGCAGTTCTTC
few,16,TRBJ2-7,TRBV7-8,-,CASSEGRPRAFYGQYF,TGTGCCAGCAGCGAAGGACGGCCAAGGGCCTTCTACGGGCAGTACTTC
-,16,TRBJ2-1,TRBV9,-,CASSVAPGAQTGEQFF,TGTGCCAGCAGCGTAGCTCCTGGGGCGCAAACGGGGGAGCAGTTCTTC
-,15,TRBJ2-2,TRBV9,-,CASSVLALNTGELFF,TGTGCCAGCAGCGTACTAGCGCTTAACACCGGGGAGCTGTTTTTT
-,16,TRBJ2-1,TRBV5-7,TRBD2,CASSFGGRTLYNEQFF,TGTGCCAGCAGCTTCGGCGGGAGGACTCTATACAATGAGCAGTTCTTC
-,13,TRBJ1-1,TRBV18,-,CASSAAGDTEAFF,TGTGCCAGCTCAGCGGCAGGGGACACTGAAGCTTTCTTT
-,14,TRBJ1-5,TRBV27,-,CASSRLNSNQPQHF,TGTGCCAGCAGTCGACTCAATAGCAATCAGCCCCAGCATTTT
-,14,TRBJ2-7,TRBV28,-,CASNTGAWSYEQYF,TGTGCCAGCAACACTGGAGCCTGGTCCTACGAGCAGTACTTC
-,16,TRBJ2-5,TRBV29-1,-,CSVGGGGGETWGTQYF,TGCAGCGTTGGAGGTGGCGGAGGGGAAACCTGGGGGACCCAGTACTTC
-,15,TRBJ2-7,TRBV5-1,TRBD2,CASSLGLAGGYEQYF,TGCGCCAGCAGCTTGGGACTAGCGGGGGGCTACGAGCAGTACTTC
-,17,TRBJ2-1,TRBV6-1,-,CASSDGERAVSYNEQFF,TGTGCCAGCAGTGATGGCGAGCGGGCGGTCTCCTACAATGAGCAGTTCTTC
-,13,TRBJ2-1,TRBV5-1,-,CASSPDGWNEQFF,TGCGCCAGCAGCCCGGACGGTTGGAATGAGCAGTTCTTC
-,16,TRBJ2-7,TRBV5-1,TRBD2,CASSLGASGVSYEQYF,TGCGCCAGCAGCTTGGGGGCTAGCGGGGTCTCCTACGAGCAGTACTTC
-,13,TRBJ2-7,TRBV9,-,CASSRIGGYEQYF,TGTGCCAGCAGCCGGATTGGCGGCTACGAGCAGTACTTC
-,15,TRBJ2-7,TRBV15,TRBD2,CATSRIGTISGEQYF,TGTGCCACCAGCAGAATTGGGACTATTTCGGGCGAGCAGTACTTC
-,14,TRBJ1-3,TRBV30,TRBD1,CAWSRDRAGNTIYF,TGTGCCTGGAGCAGGGACAGGGCTGGAAACACCATATATTTT
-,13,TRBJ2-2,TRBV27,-,CASSLVGHGELFF,TGTGCCAGCAGTCTAGTGGGGCACGGGGAGCTGTTTTTT